Listed here are 12 T cell receptor beta chains from one sample, sequenced in a study of T cells in Graves' hyperthyroidism and ophthalmopathy. RNA transcripts yielded amplified TCR beta CDR3 regions. HTBI primers were employed in a first-round RT-PCR of the TCR CDR3. Via MiXCR, TCRdb re-called the multiplex PCR reads, giving one row per CDR3 protein. Of about 690,000 distinct CDR3 sequences detected, roughly a sixth appear once; the ten largest clones hold around 15%. The sample taken for sequencing was blood. The receptors were gathered from a man in his fifties with Graves' hyperthyroidism.

This clonotype was seen at least ten times. The V and J genes are TRBV13 and TRBJ2-7, with TRBD2 matching 9 bases. The CDR3 loop spans 15 amino acids. Germline values: CDR1 PRHDT, CDR2 FYEKMQ (reference sequence). The V gene end was trimmed by 4 bases and the J gene end by 0 bases; junction bases not matched to a gene: 4. In DNA form, the CDR3 reads TGTGCCAGCAGCTATGCGGGAGGGAGCTCCTACGAGCAGTACTTC. Its protein product is CASSYAGGSSYEQYF.

This chain links TRBV30 with TRBJ2-5, with a tentative D call TRBD1 (6 bases). The CDR3 has 14 amino acids. V shed 1 base and J shed 7 bases, with 16 bases lying between them. Germline V CDR1 and CDR2: GTSNPN, SVGIG (reference sequence). The CDR3 sequence is CAWSGGRGDLTQYF. The CDR3 nucleotides are TGTGCCTGGAGTGGGGGCAGGGGTGATCTGACCCAGTACTTC.

The rearrangement links TRBV28 to TRBJ1-4; TRBD1 agrees at 11 bases. CDR3 size: 16 residues. Losses at the gene ends were 2 bases for V and 8 bases for J; bases not matched to a gene: 7. Per the germline V gene, CDR1 is MDHEN and CDR2 is SYDVKM. The CDR3 DNA sequence: TGTGCCAGCAGTTTACAGGCCGGGACAGGGGGGGAAAAACTGTTTTTT. It translates to CASSLQAGTGGEKLFF.

This clonotype was picked up a small number of times. The chain uses TRBV7-9 and TRBJ2-5; D is uncertain. Germline values: CDR1 SEHNR, CDR2 FQNEAQ (reference sequence). The V end lost 3 bases, the J end lost 0 bases, and 5 bases lay between the germline ends. This CDR3 has 13 amino acids. The CDR3 DNA follows: TGTGCCAGCAGCTTCCAGTACCAAGAGACCCAGTACTTC. Its translation: CASSFQYQETQYF.

This clonotype has at least ten counts. This chain connects TRBV5-1 to TRBJ1-6; D unresolved. From germline, CDR1 is SGHRS and CDR2 YFSETQ. The CDR3 consists of 12 residues. V dropped 2 bases and J dropped 13 bases, with 10 bases sitting between them. The CDR3 nucleotides are TGCGCCAGCAGCTTCCCGGGAGGGCCCCTCCACTTT. Translating it yields CASSFPGGPLHF.

The chain recombines TRBV6-1 with TRBJ1-2, with D maybe TRBD1 (6 bases). Looked up from germline, CDR1 is MNHNS and CDR2 is SASEGT. Between the trimmed V and J ends, which lost 4 bases and 4 bases, there was a span of 10 bases. This CDR3 comprises 13 residues. The CDR3 sequence is CASSVTGSYGYTF. The CDR3, as DNA: TGTGCCAGCAGTGTGACAGGTTCCTATGGCTACACCTTC.

The V call is TRBV18, the J call TRBJ2-2; tentatively, D is TRBD1 or TRBD2 (7 bases each). The CDR3 runs 15 residues. CDR1 and CDR2 (germline): KGHSH, LQKENI. V shed 5 bases and J shed 10 bases, with 20 bases lying between them. The CDR3 nucleotides are TGTGCCAGCTCAGCCGCAGGGGGGGCGCGAGAGGAGCTGTTTTTT. Amino acid sequence: CASSAAGGAREELFF.

This clonotype was seen ten or more times. The rearrangement uses TRBV6-1 and TRBJ2-7; perhaps TRBD1 as D (6 bases). V was pared by 1 base and J by 2 bases, with 12 bases between. Germline V gene lookup returns CDR1 MNHNS and CDR2 SASEGT. This CDR3 comprises 15 residues. The CDR3 DNA reads TGTGCCAGCAGTGAAGGAGGGGGTGCCGCCTACGAGCAGTACTTC. Its protein is CASSEGGGAAYEQYF.

This clonotype was observed many times. The V and J genes are TRBV28 and TRBJ2-2, with 8 bases aligning to TRBD2. The CDR3 length is 17 residues. The V gene's germline CDR1 is MDHEN and CDR2 SYDVKM. Germline trimming cut 3 bases from V and 0 bases from J; bases unmatched to any gene: 6. CDR3 sequence reads: CASSFSVAGPNTGELFF. The CDR3 coding sequence is TGTGCCAGCAGTTTCTCCGTAGCGGGACCGAACACCGGGGAGCTGTTTTTT. The full variable domain, completed using reference TRBV28 and TRBJ2-2, is DVKVTQSSRYLVKRTGEKVFLECVQDMDHENMFWYRQDPGLGLRLIYFSYDVKMKEKGDIPEGYSVSREKKERFSLILESASTNQTSMYLCASSFSVAGPNTGELFFGEGSRLTVL.

CDR3 region: CSARDWTSGNWDNEQFF. Here the CDR3 DNA reads TGCAGTGCTAGAGATTGGACTAGCGGGAATTGGGACAATGAGCAGTTCTTC. The chain carries TRBV20-1 and TRBJ2-1; 12 bases line up with TRBD2. Trimming at V came to 0 bases and at J to 5 bases, leaving 8 bases not matched to a gene. The CDR3 spans 17 residues. The germline V gene encodes CDR1 DFQATT and CDR2 SNEGSKA (reference sequence).

This clonotype was picked up many times. The chain links TRBV11-2 to TRBJ2-1; 7 bases line up with TRBD2. The germline V gene has CDR1 SGHAT and CDR2 FQNNGV. The ends lost 1 base at V and 2 bases at J; junction bases unmatched: 5. The CDR3 totals 16 residues. CDR3 sequence (DNA): TGTGCCAGCAGCTTAGTTCGGGGAGGGCCCTACAATGAGCAGTTCTTC. Amino acids: CASSLVRGGPYNEQFF.

This clonotype was seen many times. The V call is TRBV27, the J call TRBJ1-5, with D hard to call. The CDR3 length is 15 residues. Between the trimmed V and J ends, which lost 6 bases and 3 bases, there was a span of 15 bases. CDR1 and CDR2 (germline): MNHEY, SMNVEV (reference sequence). CDR3 DNA: TGTGCCAGCAGCCAATCTCAGGTCCACAATCAGCCCCAGCATTTT. Residues: CASSQSQVHNQPQHF.